This TCR beta chain appears in the sequencing data of a study of blood T cell repertoires in COVID-19. In the study overall: Samples of COVID-19 (acute and convalescent) were obtained from the United States, Italy and Spain.

CDR1 is SNHLY, CDR2 FYNNEI, per germline. This CDR3 is 15 amino acids long. V shed 11 bases and J 6 bases; nucleotides not matched to a gene: 12. Per the original methods: Amplification with reference gene primers provided the estimates of nucleated cell counts. TCRdb keeps only in-frame clones here, not all; method: immunoSEQ multiplex PCR. The D gene and trimming were derived from the DNA, and the V and J assignments and clone size from that table. The repertoire has 150,000 to 200,000 clones, around 86% of them found once; the top ten carry 8% to 10%. The sequenced sample was peripheral blood. This clonotype originated in a man in his fifties or sixties with active or convalescent COVID-19. The rearrangement uses TRBV2 and TRBJ2-2, with 10 bases fitting TRBD1. Here the CDR3 DNA reads TGTGCCTCACGCCGACAGGGGGCTGGATCCGGGGAGCTGTTTTTT. Translating gives CASRRQGAGSGELFF.